Following are 29 T cell receptor beta chains from one sample sequenced in a study of early T cells in non-severe SARS-CoV-2 infection. Via MiXCR, TCRdb re-called the 5' RACE reads, giving one row per CDR3 protein. Among some 60,000 distinct CDR3 sequences listed, around 12% were seen once. The source was whole blood, collected at baseline. These receptors all stem from an adult who was a healthcare worker with PCR-confirmed SARS-CoV-2 infection or an uninfected control (not recorded which).

The chain carries TRBV4-2 and TRBJ1-6; 7 bases map to TRBD1. The CDR3 covers 15 residues. Germline V CDR1 and CDR2: LGHNA, YNFKEQ. The trim removed 3 bases at V and 10 bases at J, leaving 9 bases unmatched. CDR3 in amino acids: CASSQQTGNDSPLHF. The CDR3 DNA is TGTGCCAGCAGCCAGCAGACAGGGAACGACTCACCCCTCCACTTT.

The gene calls are TRBV10-3 and TRBJ1-1; possible D gene TRBD1, 6 bases. Germline CDR1 ENHRY, CDR2 SYGVKD. Trimming left V 4 bases short and J 6 bases short, with 15 bases between. This CDR3 region has 14 residues. The CDR3 is CAISGGQNRPEAFF. The CDR3 nucleotides read TGTGCCATCAGTGGAGGACAGAATCGGCCTGAAGCTTTCTTT.

There are many counts of this clonotype. The chain employs TRBV27 and TRBJ1-2; 10 positions match TRBD1. The trim removed 6 bases at V and 3 bases at J, leaving 4 bases unmatched. This CDR3 comprises 14 residues. CDR1 and CDR2 from the germline V gene are MNHEY and SMNVEV (reference sequence). CDR3 DNA sequence: TGTGCCAGCAGAGGACAGGGGGGACACTATGGCTACACCTTC. It yields the protein CASRGQGGHYGYTF.

The rearrangement links TRBV20-1 to TRBJ1-1; D might be TRBD1 (5 bases). V gave up 3 bases and J gave up 1 base, with 15 bases separating them. CDR1 and CDR2 from the germline V gene are DFQATT and SNEGSKA (reference sequence). This CDR3 is built from 15 residues. The CDR3 coding sequence is TGCAGTGCTAGCCCCTGGGGGGGTAGGAACACTGAAGCTTTCTTT. It is translated as CSASPWGGRNTEAFF.

This clonotype was recorded a few times. J is TRBJ2-2 and V is TRBV4-2; a weak D match, TRBD1 (5 bases). CDR1 is LGHNA, CDR2 YNFKEQ, per germline. The CDR3 is 16 amino acids. Trimming removed 1 base at V and 7 bases at J, with 16 bases between. Here the CDR3 reads CASSQGARVVGGELFF. Here the CDR3 DNA reads TGTGCCAGCAGCCAAGGGGCCAGGGTAGTTGGCGGGGAGCTGTTTTTT.

The chain couples TRBV27 to TRBJ1-2; D is unclear. The germline V and J ends were trimmed by 2 bases and 4 bases, with 14 bases remaining between them. This CDR3 region has 15 residues. From germline, CDR1 is MNHEY and CDR2 SMNVEV (reference sequence). CDR3 nucleotide sequence: TGTGCCAGCAGTTTAGTTCCGGCCCCAACCTATGGCTACACCTTC. This translates into CASSLVPAPTYGYTF.

CDR3 in DNA: TGTGCCATGAGGACAGACCAAAATTCACCCCTCCACTTT. Protein: CAMRTDQNSPLHF. V is TRBV10-3 and J is TRBJ1-6; a possible D gene is TRBD1 (6 bases). The CDR3 has 13 amino acids. In germline, CDR1 is ENHRY, CDR2 SYGVKD. Deletions cut 9 bases from V and 7 bases from J, with 13 bases between.

This clonotype was detected a few times. The V call is TRBV11-2, the J call TRBJ2-7; D is undetermined. The CDR3 covers 12 residues. Germline V gene data show CDR1 as SGHAT and CDR2 as FQNNGV. Trimming removed 5 bases from V and 6 bases from J, with 11 bases in between. This CDR3 is CASSVGMGEQYF. In nucleotides, the CDR3 is TGTGCCAGCAGCGTAGGGATGGGCGAGCAGTACTTC.

This clonotype was counted between two and nine times. This chain joins TRBV20-1 and TRBJ2-2; D call uncertain. The CDR3 consists of 15 residues. CDR1 is DFQATT, CDR2 SNEGSKA, per germline (reference sequence). The V gene lost 0 bases and the J gene lost 1 base, with 9 bases spanning the gap. This CDR3 reads CSAREPLRNTGELFF. The CDR3 coding sequence is TGCAGTGCTAGAGAGCCTCTCCGGAACACCGGGGAGCTGTTTTTT.

The sample holds many counts of this clonotype. The CDR3 region is CASTQGGLSEAFF. CDR3 bases: TGTGCCAGCACCCAGGGGGGGCTGTCTGAAGCTTTCTTT. This chain uses TRBV6-1 with TRBJ1-1, with 7 bases that match TRBD1. Germline values: CDR1 MNHNS, CDR2 SASEGT. The CDR3 covers 13 residues. The J segment lost 6 bases and the V segment lost 7 bases, leaving 8 bases of the junction unmatched.

The chain has TRBV14 and TRBJ2-7; D remains ambiguous. CDR3 length equals 13 residues. The V end lost 3 bases, the J end lost 4 bases, and 10 bases lay between the germline ends. CDR1 and CDR2 from the germline V gene are SGHDN and FVKESK. CDR3: CASSQASLYEQYF. The CDR3 region has the DNA TGTGCCAGCAGCCAGGCATCGCTTTACGAGCAGTACTTC.

The sample holds many counts of this clonotype. The chain employs TRBV6-2 or TRBV6-3 and TRBJ2-3; TRBD1 matches at 7 bases. Germline V gives CDR1 MNHEY, CDR2 SVGEGT. J was trimmed by 6 bases and V by 8 bases; bases with no gene match: 11. The CDR3 consists of 14 residues. The CDR3 region has the DNA TGTGCCAGCCGTCCGGGACAGCGGCAGGATACGCAGTATTTT. It encodes CASRPGQRQDTQYF.

This clonotype was recorded many times. The rearrangement links TRBV28 to TRBJ1-1, with a weak D call TRBD1 (6 bases). The germline V gene encodes CDR1 MDHEN and CDR2 SYDVKM. This CDR3 has 18 amino acids. The V and J ends lost 6 bases and 2 bases respectively, with 25 bases between them. The CDR3 DNA reads as TGTGCCAGCAGCCTCAAAAATCGGCTAGGGGGAGTTAACACTGAAGCTTTCTTT. It translates to CASSLKNRLGGVNTEAFF. Filled out from reference TRBV28 and TRBJ1-1, the complete variable domain reads DVKVTQSSRYLVKRTGEKVFLECVQDMDHENMFWYRQDPGLGLRLIYFSYDVKMKEKGDIPEGYSVSREKKERFSLILESASTNQTSMYLCASSLKNRLGGVNTEAFFGQGTRLTVV.

This clonotype was counted only a few times. The chain is built from TRBV5-6 and TRBJ2-7; D perhaps matches TRBD1 (6 bases). Trimming pared 2 bases from V and 0 bases from J, leaving 12 bases between. Germline V gene data show CDR1 as SGHDT and CDR2 as YYEEEE. The CDR3 sequence is 15 residues long. This CDR3 reads CASSFGQRLSYEQYF. The DNA of the CDR3 is TGTGCCAGCAGCTTCGGACAGAGGCTCTCCTACGAGCAGTACTTC.

This clonotype was detected a few times. The chain recombines TRBV5-1 with TRBJ2-1; D unresolved. CDR1 and CDR2 from the germline V gene are SGHRS and YFSETQ. With 2 bases removed from V and 6 bases from J, the gap between germline ends came to 3 bases. This CDR3 spans 11 amino acids. The CDR3 protein is CASSFSNEQFF. CDR3 DNA sequence: TGCGCCAGCAGCTTCTCCAATGAGCAGTTCTTC.

Many counts were recorded for this clonotype. The chain employs TRBV3-1 and TRBJ2-5, with 8 bases matching TRBD1. The CDR3 runs to 14 residues. The J segment lost 4 bases and the V segment lost 1 base, leaving 2 bases of the junction unmatched. The germline V gene encodes CDR1 LGHDT and CDR2 YNNKEL (reference sequence). The CDR3 DNA reads TGTGCCAGCAGCCAAGTAGACAGGGGAGAGACCCAGTACTTC. Translation: CASSQVDRGETQYF.

This clonotype was counted a few times. The V and J genes are TRBV19 and TRBJ2-1; D remains ambiguous. Germline CDR1 is LNHDA and CDR2 is SQIVND (reference sequence). This CDR3 comprises 15 residues. The V end was cut by 10 bases, the J end by 0 bases, with 16 bases between. The CDR3 sequence is CATQPGYASYNEQFF. The DNA for the CDR3 is TGTGCCACCCAACCCGGATATGCCTCCTACAATGAGCAGTTCTTC.

In this sample, this clonotype turned up a few times. The chain uses TRBV6-1 and TRBJ1-4, with D perhaps matching TRBD1 (6 bases). The germline V gene encodes CDR1 MNHNS and CDR2 SASEGT. The CDR3 consists of 14 residues. Trimming left V 4 bases short and J 7 bases short, with 13 bases between. CDR3 region: CASSGGLQGEKLFF. In nucleotides, the CDR3 is TGTGCCAGCAGTGGGGGACTACAGGGTGAAAAACTGTTTTTT.

This clonotype turned up a few times. V and J are TRBV19 and TRBJ2-1, with 7 bases lining up with TRBD1. The junction had 11 bases not matched to a gene; V was cut back by 5 bases and J by 4 bases. The CDR3 loop spans 16 amino acids. The germline V gene has CDR1 LNHDA and CDR2 SQIVND (reference sequence). The CDR3 reads CASSLTQGTQYNEQFF. CDR3 sequence (DNA): TGTGCCAGTAGTCTCACACAGGGGACCCAATACAATGAGCAGTTCTTC.

There are a few counts of this clonotype. V gene TRBV6-1 combines with J gene TRBJ2-1; 13 bases are shared with TRBD2. The V and J ends lost 6 bases and 5 bases, in that order; junction bases with no gene match: 4. There are 15 residues in the CDR3. Germline V CDR1 and CDR2: MNHNS, SASEGT. The CDR3 region is CASRSGLAGDNEQFF. As DNA, the CDR3 is TGTGCCAGCAGATCTGGACTAGCGGGGGACAATGAGCAGTTCTTC.

This clonotype was counted many times. The J gene is TRBJ1-1, the V gene TRBV27; TRBD1 matches at 8 bases. The V gene's germline CDR1 is MNHEY and CDR2 SMNVEV (reference sequence). This CDR3 comprises 15 residues. V dropped 4 bases and J dropped 4; count of bases not matched to a gene: 8. The CDR3, as DNA: TGTGCCAGCAGTTCCGGGACAGGAGCCTCCACTGAAGCTTTCTTT. It yields the protein CASSSGTGASTEAFF.

Many counts were recorded for this clonotype. This chain joins TRBV7-6 and TRBJ1-1, with D possibly TRBD1 on 6 matching bases. Looked up from germline, CDR1 is SGHVS and CDR2 is FNYEAQ. The ends were cut back, 5 bases at V and 4 bases at J, with 23 bases in the middle. This CDR3 comprises 17 residues. The CDR3 region has the DNA TGTGCCAGCAGCCCGTGGTCGTCGGGGGGCGCGGGCACTGAAGCTTTCTTT. Protein product: CASSPWSSGGAGTEAFF. Looking up the rest from reference TRBV7-6 and TRBJ1-1 gives the full variable domain: GAGVSQSPRYKVTKRGQDVALRCDPISGHVSLYWYRQALGQGPEFLTYFNYEAQQDKSGLPNDRFSAERPEGSISTLTIQRTEQRDSAMYRCASSPWSSGGAGTEAFFGQGTRLTVV.

This chain joins TRBV2 and TRBJ2-1; D ambiguous. CDR1 and CDR2 from the germline V gene are SNHLY and FYNNEI. This CDR3 has 15 residues. Trimming left V 3 bases short and J 5 bases short, with 14 bases between. As DNA, the CDR3 is TGTGCCAGCAGTGAGTTAGGTCTAACGCACAATGAGCAGTTCTTC. It codes for CASSELGLTHNEQFF.

This clonotype occurred a few times. The rearrangement links TRBV12-3 or TRBV12-4 to TRBJ1-1; D is unclear. Trimming stripped 5 bases from V and 6 bases from J, with 13 bases between. The CDR3 has 13 residues. The CDR3 DNA reads as TGTGCCAGCAGTCCTCGACTGGACGCTGAAGCTTTCTTT. Its protein is CASSPRLDAEAFF.

V is TRBV7-2 and J is TRBJ1-1; TRBD1 might be the D (6 bases). Germline V CDR1 and CDR2: SGHTA, FQGNSA. CDR3 length: 11 amino acids. V was shortened by 4 bases and J by 8 bases, with 8 bases between the two germline ends. The CDR3 reads CASSYGTEAFF. In DNA form, the CDR3 reads TGTGCCAGCAGCTACGGGACAGAAGCTTTCTTT.

At least ten counts were recorded for this clonotype. This chain connects TRBV4-1 to TRBJ2-7, with 16 bases lining up with TRBD2. CDR1 is MGHRA and CDR2 is YSYEKL in the germline V gene. The CDR3 has 16 amino acids. J was trimmed by 7 bases and V by 4 bases; bases with no gene match: 7. CDR3 nucleotides: TGCGCCAGCAGCCGAGATCCGGGACTAGCGGGAGGGGAGCAGTACTTC. It specifies CASSRDPGLAGGEQYF.

This clonotype was seen a handful of times. V and J are TRBV27 and TRBJ2-7; D is perhaps TRBD1 (7 bases). Germline-derived CDR1 and CDR2 are MNHEY and SMNVEV (reference sequence). V lost 5 bases and J 3 bases, leaving 23 bases between the germline ends. This CDR3 spans 17 amino acids. The CDR3 nucleotides are TGTGCCAGCAGTCGGGACAGACCCATGGGGGGTGGCTACGAGCAGTACTTC. It is translated as CASSRDRPMGGGYEQYF.

The J gene is TRBJ2-1, the V gene TRBV4-1; 8 bases agree with TRBD2. The CDR3 extends over 16 amino acids. Germline V gene lookup returns CDR1 MGHRA and CDR2 YSYEKL. V shed 0 bases and J 9 bases; nucleotides not matched to a gene: 10. CDR3: CASSQDFAGGQGEQFF. For the CDR3, the DNA is TGCGCCAGCAGCCAAGATTTCGCGGGAGGTCAAGGTGAGCAGTTCTTC.

This clonotype has only a few counts. The chain carries TRBV12-3 or TRBV12-4 and TRBJ1-6, with 9 bases aligning to TRBD1. V was clipped by 6 bases and J by 6 bases; unmatched bases: 9. This CDR3 contains 16 residues. This CDR3 is CASSRTGGSINSPLHF. The CDR3 region has the DNA TGTGCCAGCAGCCGTACAGGGGGCTCTATTAATTCACCCCTCCACTTT.